This T cell receptor (beta chain) is from a study of post-analysis software for immune sequencing data. Across the study: The study covered relapsing-remitting, secondary progressive and progressive-relapsing courses of multiple sclerosis.

Overall study results and limits: Samples sharing a preparation batch grouped tightly together when assessed by F measure. Normalized Chao1 diversity was significantly lower in multiple sclerosis patients than in controls. TRBV segments more frequent in patients than in controls numbered five and included TRBV5-6, TRBV5-1 and TRBV20-1.

Remarks on this clonotype: The antigen remains unidentified.

Prepared TCR beta cDNA libraries contained unique molecular identifiers. Input of roughly 1 to 11 million T cells yielded roughly 0.5 million cDNA molecules. TCRdb re-called the PCR reads through MiXCR, storing one row per CDR3 protein. The sample carries 740,000 or so distinct CDR3 sequences, roughly half recorded once. Germline V lookup: CDR1 SEHNR, CDR2 FQNEAQ (reference sequence). The CDR3 has 15 residues. J gave up 2 bases and V 0 bases, and 3 bases lay outside the gene matches. The receptor was derived from a girl aged 10-17 years with multiple sclerosis. The specimen sequenced was blood. The gene calls are TRBV7-9 and TRBJ1-2; 7 positions match TRBD1. In DNA, the CDR3 is TGTGCCAGCAGCTTAGCAGGACAGGCAAACTATGGCTACACCTTC. This codes for CASSLAGQANYGYTF.